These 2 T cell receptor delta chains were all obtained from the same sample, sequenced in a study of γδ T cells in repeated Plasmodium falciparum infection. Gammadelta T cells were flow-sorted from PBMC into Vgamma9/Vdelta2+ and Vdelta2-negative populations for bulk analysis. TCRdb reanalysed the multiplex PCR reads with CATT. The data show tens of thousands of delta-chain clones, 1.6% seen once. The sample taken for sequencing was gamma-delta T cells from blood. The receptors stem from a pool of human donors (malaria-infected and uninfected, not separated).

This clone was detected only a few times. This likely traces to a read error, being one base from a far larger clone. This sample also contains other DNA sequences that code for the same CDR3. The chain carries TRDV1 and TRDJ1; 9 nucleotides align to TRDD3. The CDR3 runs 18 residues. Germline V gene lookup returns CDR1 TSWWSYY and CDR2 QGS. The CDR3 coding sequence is TGCGCTCTTGGGGAACCCCTCCTACTGGGGGAAATAACCGATAAACTCATCTTT. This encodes CALGEPLLLGEITDKLIF.

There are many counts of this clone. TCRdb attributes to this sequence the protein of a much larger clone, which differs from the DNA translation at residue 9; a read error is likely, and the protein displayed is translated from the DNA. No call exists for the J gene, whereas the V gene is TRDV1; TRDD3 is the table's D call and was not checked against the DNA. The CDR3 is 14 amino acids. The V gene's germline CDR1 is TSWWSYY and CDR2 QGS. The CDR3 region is CALGEHLGESVLIF. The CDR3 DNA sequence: TGTGCTCTTGGGGAACACCTGGGGGAGTCGGTGCTCATCTTT.